Each of the 13 T cell receptor beta chains below was sequenced from the same sample in a study of technical replicates of blood from several donors. Sequencing was performed with immunoSEQ multiplex PCR; in TCRdb, only in-frame clones are kept and a portion is missing. The data show over 65,000 clones, around 94% seen once. Sequencing was performed on T cells isolated from PBMCs. The receptors stem from a human donor in good health.

This chain links TRBV15 with TRBJ1-3; D is unresolved. The CDR3 loop spans 15 amino acids. Trimming took 3 bases from V and 2 from J, leaving 11 bases between them. The germline V gene has CDR1 LNHNV and CDR2 YYDKDF (reference sequence). CDR3 nucleotides: TGTGCCACCAGCAGGTCAGACTCGACTGGAAACACCATATATTTT. This codes for CATSRSDSTGNTIYF.

The V gene is TRBV28, the J gene TRBJ2-1, with TRBD1 as a possible D gene (5 bases). This CDR3 contains 15 residues. Trimming took 6 bases from V and 0 from J, leaving 12 bases between them. Looked up from germline, CDR1 is MDHEN and CDR2 is SYDVKM. CDR3 sequence (DNA): TGTGCCAGCAGCCTCGGACATATCTCCTACAATGAGCAGTTCTTC. Its protein is CASSLGHISYNEQFF.

The rearrangement uses TRBV19 and TRBJ2-4; 7 nucleotides match TRBD2. Germline CDR1 LNHDA, CDR2 SQIVND (reference sequence). The CDR3 runs to 17 residues. V was clipped by 3 bases and J by 1 base; unmatched bases: 9. The DNA of the CDR3 is TGTGCCAGTAGTATTGTCCGGGCGGGAGAGGCCAAAAACATTCAGTACTTC. Its protein is CASSIVRAGEAKNIQYF.

This sequence joins TRBV5-4 and TRBJ2-3, with a possible D match to TRBD2 (6 bases). This CDR3 contains 16 residues. V shed 4 bases and J shed 0 bases, with 15 bases lying between them. Germline values: CDR1 SGHNT, CDR2 YYREEE (reference sequence). This CDR3 reads CASSPTSPTSTDTQYF. CDR3 nucleotides: TGTGCCAGCAGCCCCACTAGCCCCACTAGCACAGATACGCAGTATTTT. Full variable domain (rest looked up from reference TRBV5-4 and TRBJ2-3): ETGVTQSPTHLIKTRGQQVTLRCSSQSGHNTVSWYQQALGQGPQFIFQYYREEENGRGNFPPRFSGLQFPNYSSELNVNALELDDSALYLCASSPTSPTSTDTQYFGPGTRLTVL.

The V call is TRBV5-6, the J call TRBJ1-4; TRBD1 might be the D (5 bases). CDR1 is SGHDT and CDR2 is YYEEEE in the germline V gene. The V end lost 5 bases, the J end lost 2 bases, and 7 bases lay between the germline ends. The CDR3 loop spans 13 amino acids. Here the CDR3 DNA reads TGTGCCAGCAGTAGGGGTACTAATGAAAAACTGTTTTTT. Translating it yields CASSRGTNEKLFF.

This clone was recorded once. CDR3 nucleotide sequence: TGCGCCAGCAGCCGGGGGGGACAGCTTAACAGCCTTAACTATGGCTACACCTTC. Amino acids: CASSRGGQLNSLNYGYTF. The genes are TRBV5-1 and TRBJ1-2; 7 positions agree with TRBD1. With 4 bases clipped from V and 1 base from J, the junction kept 16 bases outside the gene matches. Germline V lookup: CDR1 SGHRS, CDR2 YFSETQ. The CDR3 has 18 amino acids.

CDR3 bases: TGTGCCAGCTCAAATGGTATCCAGGAGACCCAGTACTTC. Translated: CASSNGIQETQYF. The chain links TRBV18 to TRBJ2-5, with D unclear. The V gene lost 5 bases and the J gene lost 5 bases, with 12 bases spanning the gap. Germline loops: CDR1 KGHSH, CDR2 LQKENI. The CDR3 length is 13 residues.

The genes are TRBV5-1 and TRBJ1-5, with 7 positions matching TRBD1. The CDR3 loop spans 14 amino acids. V gave up 4 bases and J gave up 4 bases; unmatched junction bases: 5. Germline V CDR1 and CDR2: SGHRS, YFSETQ. DNA for the CDR3: TGCGCCAGCAGCGTAGGGACAGAGAATCAGCCCCAGCATTTT. This encodes CASSVGTENQPQHF.

The chain uses TRBV11-2 and TRBJ1-5; D might be TRBD1 (5 bases). V lost 0 bases to trimming and J lost 8 bases, with 11 bases between them. This CDR3 comprises 14 residues. Germline assignment: CDR1 SGHAT and CDR2 FQNNGV. The CDR3 DNA reads as TGTGCCAGCAGCTTAGAGGCCCGGGGGGAGCCCCAGCATTTT. Amino acid sequence: CASSLEARGEPQHF. Based on the CDR3 plus reference TRBV11-2 and TRBJ1-5, the full variable domain is EAGVAQSPRYKIIEKRQSVAFWCNPISGHATLYWYQQILGQGPKLLIQFQNNGVVDDSQLPKDRFSAERLKGVDSTLKIQPAKLEDSAVYLCASSLEARGEPQHFGDGTRLSIL.

The chain combines TRBV4-2 with TRBJ1-4, with 7 bases aligning to TRBD1. This CDR3 contains 18 residues. Germline assignment: CDR1 LGHNA and CDR2 YNFKEQ. The V and J ends lost 0 bases and 6 bases, in that order; junction bases with no gene match: 13. This CDR3 is CASSQDHIGDREDEKLFF. CDR3 in DNA: TGTGCCAGCAGCCAAGATCATATAGGGGACAGAGAGGATGAAAAACTGTTTTTT.

V and J are TRBV5-6 and TRBJ2-4; D perhaps matches TRBD2 (5 bases). The germline gives CDR1 SGHDT, CDR2 YYEEEE. The ends were cut back, 0 bases at V and 6 bases at J, with 16 bases in the middle. The CDR3 sequence is 16 residues long. The CDR3 DNA follows: TGTGCCAGCAGCTTGGTGGTACTTGGCGGGTCAAACATTCAGTACTTC. Residues: CASSLVVLGGSNIQYF.

The chain recombines TRBV19 with TRBJ1-5; 8 bases align to TRBD1. This CDR3 has 13 amino acids. CDR1 and CDR2 from the germline V gene are LNHDA and SQIVND (reference sequence). J was trimmed by 5 bases and V by 8 bases; bases with no gene match: 5. The CDR3 loop is CASCDRGDQPQHF. As DNA, the CDR3 is TGTGCCAGTTGTGACAGGGGCGATCAGCCCCAGCATTTT.

The chain couples TRBV7-2 to TRBJ2-3; D is uncertain. The CDR3 totals 12 residues. Trimming removed 0 bases from V and 7 bases from J, with 5 bases in between. Germline V lookup: CDR1 SGHTA, CDR2 FQGNSA. This CDR3 reads CASSLAGYTQYF. CDR3 bases: TGTGCCAGCAGCTTAGCCGGGTATACGCAGTATTTT.